This paragraph reports one TCR beta chain. Its antigen remains unidentified. No clone much larger than this one lies a single base away; base qualities are absent. Library creation used the immunoSEQ multiplex PCR assay. The study's own analysis went as follows. A statistical classification framework was built to diagnose cytomegalovirus status from the catalog of TCR beta chain sequences. TCRdb obtained this table from immuneACCESS and retained in-frame rearrangements with V and J assigned. These tables miss some clones; where compared with another copy, unresolved V genes account for less than half of the shortfall, and the remainder is unexplained. V and J calls and clone size are those listed in that table; D and trimming were worked out from the DNA. The table for this sample lists some 150,000 clones; 75% to 90% of them were counted only once. Jointly, the top ten make up 20% to 25% of the sample.

CDR1 SGHTA and CDR2 FQGNSA are derived from the germline V gene. Inclusive of the bounding cysteine and phenylalanine, the CDR3 is 12 residues long. The entry retains the CDR3 DNA only, 36 bases that are in frame from base 1. V is shortened by 2 bases, J by 3 bases, and the region joining them spans 5 bases. This entry is derived from a study of cytomegalovirus exposure and HLA in healthy donors (dated by TCRdb to the late 2010s). For the study in its entirety: According to a later analysis, the 120 or so validation repertoires were produced on the same platform as the roughly 720 repertoires of the first cohort. The aim of the study was to test whether cataloging public T cell receptors could identify signatures of past pathogen exposure. Besides the first cohort of under 700 subjects, a separate validation cohort made up of roughly 120 different subjects was used. To predict cytomegalovirus infection status, the study combined high-throughput TCR immunosequencing, statistical association of individual TCRs with disease status, and machine learning. The paper's findings and limits, for the study overall: Three of the identified cytomegalovirus-associated TCR beta chains were confirmed in vitro to be specific for cytomegalovirus antigens. According to the authors, the approach could potentially be generalized to other disease states and immunological phenotypes. All 120 or so repertoires were used to score co-occurrence in the validation cohort in a later analysis, because that analysis had no HLA typing for the cohort. The classifier was reported to diagnose cytomegalovirus status with high specificity and sensitivity in both the original and validation cohorts. The study gave a list of about 170 TCR beta chains associated with cytomegalovirus. Across donors, most TCR sequences were observed very rarely, whereas some public TCRs were present in many individuals. A later analysis found that TCRs clustered in the first cohort also tended to co-occur in the 130 or so validation repertoires, with roughly 95% of cluster scores above 0.

The donors belonged to the validation cohort of under 150 subjects, which was separate from the 666-subject first cohort. The rearranged chain carries TRBV7-2 and TRBJ2-7; the D gene assignment is ambiguous. The receptor comes from a man aged 18-30 years in good health and CMV-seropositive. The sample taken for sequencing was PBMCs. The CDR3 amino acid sequence is: CASSLLGYEQYF. The DNA sequence is TGTGCCAGCAGCTTACTAGGCTACGAGCAGTACTTC.